The following is a T cell receptor beta chain sequence with its context. The antigen remains unidentified. One entry per CDR3 protein results from TCRdb running MiXCR on the 5' RACE reads. Among over 500,000 distinct CDR3 sequences, approximately 15% were seen once, and the ten largest hold just over 8%. This CDR3 contains 15 residues. CDR1 and CDR2 (germline): SGHRS, YFSETQ. Trimming stripped 3 bases from V and 3 bases from J, with 12 bases between. The sample originates from a study of T-cell memory formation after mild COVID-19. Study at large: Largely, TCR clusters stayed within a single donor.

General study points: Memory sampled before infection contained some responding clones, suggesting cross-reactive memory joined. The study found balanced CD4/CD8 in clones contracting day 15 to 85 and a CD4+ lean in later expanders.

Sequencing was done on a sample of PBMCs or a T cell subset sorted from them (not recorded which). This clonotype originated in an adult woman who had mild COVID-19 (a few samples of this study predate the infection). Cell type and time point are not known. This rearrangement joins TRBV5-1 to TRBJ2-2; perhaps D is TRBD1 or TRBD2 (5 bases each). The CDR3 spells CASSSPGTDTGELFF. For the CDR3, the DNA is TGCGCCAGCAGCTCGCCTGGGACCGACACCGGGGAGCTGTTTTTT. The variable domain in full, with the rest retrieved from reference TRBV5-1 and TRBJ2-2, is KAGVTQTPRYLIKTRGQQVTLSCSPISGHRSVSWYQQTPGQGLQFLFEYFSETQRNKGNFPGRFSGRQFSNSRSEMNVSTLELGDSALYLCASSSPGTDTGELFFGEGSRLTVL.